This T cell receptor beta chain stems from a study of regulatory T cells in long-lasting Graves disease. Points from the study as a whole: Persistent patients shared more public clonotypes (around 3,000) than new patients (approximately 1,000).

The sample holds a few counts of this clonotype. The antigen is unknown. This may arise from a read error, as a much more abundant clone is one base away. The TCR beta library used iRepertoire HTBI primers with Arm-PCR amplification of CDR3. One entry per CDR3 protein results from TCRdb running MiXCR on the multiplex PCR reads. The sample consists of hundreds of thousands of distinct CDR3 sequences, approximately 15% of them appearing once. Documented time point: newly diagnosed GD, antithyroid drugs for less than 3 months. Extracted PBMC RNA gave rise to the TCR library. The sample was also linked to a second study, of T cells in Graves' hyperthyroidism and ophthalmopathy.

The sequence derives from a man between 35 and 55 years old with Graves disease. The specimen comprised peripheral blood mononuclear cells (PBMCs), sampled at new diagnosis, from a patient treated with antithyroid drugs.

The CDR3 region has the DNA TGTGCCAGCTCACCAAATTTAGGCTACGAGCAGTACTTC. Protein sequence: CASSPNLGYEQYF. The rearrangement links TRBV18 to TRBJ2-7; D is unclear. The CDR3 is 13 amino acids. V lost 2 bases and J lost 3, with 8 bases in between. The germline V gene has CDR1 KGHSH and CDR2 LQKENI.